This TCR beta chain was sequenced for a study of early T cells in non-severe SARS-CoV-2 infection. Study results and limitations: The study's VDJdb matching favored anti-spike CD8 responses and missed private and CD4 specificities.

The germline V gene encodes CDR1 MNHEY and CDR2 SVGEGT. The CDR3 totals 15 residues. V shed 6 bases, J shed 5 bases, and the junction held 8 bases outside the gene matches. TCRdb re-analysed the 5' RACE reads in MiXCR, keeping a single row per CDR3 protein. Among more than 90,000 distinct CDR3 sequences listed, approximately 10% were seen once. In the case of this clonotype: Its specificity is unknown.

The sample consisted of whole blood. The sequence was obtained from an adult who was a healthcare worker with PCR-confirmed SARS-CoV-2 infection or an uninfected control (not recorded which). This rearrangement joins TRBV6-2 or TRBV6-3 to TRBJ1-2; 11 nucleotides agree with TRBD1. This chain's CDR3 is CASSIGQGARYGYTF. The DNA for the CDR3 is TGTGCCAGCAGCATTGGACAGGGGGCACGGTATGGCTACACCTTC.